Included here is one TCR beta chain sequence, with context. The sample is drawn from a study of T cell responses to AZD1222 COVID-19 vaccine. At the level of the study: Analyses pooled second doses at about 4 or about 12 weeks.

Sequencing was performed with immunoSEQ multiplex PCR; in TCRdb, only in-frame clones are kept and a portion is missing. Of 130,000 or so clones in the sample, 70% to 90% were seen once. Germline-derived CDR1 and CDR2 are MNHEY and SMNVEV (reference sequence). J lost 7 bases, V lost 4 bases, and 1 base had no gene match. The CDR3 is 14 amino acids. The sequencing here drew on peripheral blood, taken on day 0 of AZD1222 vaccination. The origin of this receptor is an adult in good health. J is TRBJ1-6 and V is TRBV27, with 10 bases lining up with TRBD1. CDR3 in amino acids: CASSWTGGNSPLHF. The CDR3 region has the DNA TGTGCCAGCAGTTGGACAGGGGGGAATTCACCCCTCCACTTT.